Following are 26 T cell receptor beta chains from one sample sequenced in a study of T cells in Graves' hyperthyroidism and ophthalmopathy. Using RNA transcripts as the source, TCR beta CDR3 regions were amplified. HTBI primers drove first-round RT-PCR of the TCR CDR3. TCRdb processed the multiplex PCR reads anew with MiXCR; each CDR3 protein has one entry. Of 600,000 or so distinct CDR3 sequences detected, 16% appear once; the ten largest clones hold 3.8%. Sequenced material: blood. Every receptor here comes from a woman in her thirties with Graves' hyperthyroidism.

Ten or more counts support this clonotype. J is TRBJ2-5 and V is TRBV12-3 or TRBV12-4, with 8 bases matching TRBD1. The CDR3 totals 14 residues. V was pared by 4 bases and J by 1 base, with 2 bases of the junction left unmatched. The CDR3 sequence is CASSSQGAQETQYF. CDR3 DNA: TGTGCCAGCAGTTCCCAGGGGGCCCAAGAGACCCAGTACTTC.

The sample holds many counts of this clonotype. DNA for the CDR3: TGCAGCGTTGTGGCGGGTCTCACAGATACGCAGTATTTT. Residues: CSVVAGLTDTQYF. This chain joins TRBV29-1 and TRBJ2-3, with TRBD2 as a possible D gene (5 bases). The germline V gene has CDR1 SQVTM and CDR2 ANQGSEA. The CDR3 consists of 13 residues. V was cut by 4 bases and J by 2 bases, with 10 bases left in between.

Notes on this clonotype: A read error is possible here, since a much larger clone lies one base away. The chain uses TRBV13 and TRBJ2-1; D is possibly TRBD2 (6 bases). Germline-derived CDR1 and CDR2 are PRHDT and FYEKMQ (reference sequence). The CDR3 is made up of 16 amino acids. CDR3 sequence (DNA): TGTGCCGGCAGCCTCAACTTGGGACTGACCTACAATGAGCAGTTCTTC. Translating it yields CAGSLNLGLTYNEQFF.

At least ten counts were recorded for this clonotype. The genes are TRBV12-3 or TRBV12-4 and TRBJ2-1; 15 bases match TRBD2. The CDR3 totals 19 residues. Losses at the gene ends were 7 bases for V and 10 bases for J; bases not matched to a gene: 20. CDR3 loop: CASTSRGPGLAGGPDEQFF. For the CDR3, the DNA is TGTGCCAGCACCTCCCGGGGCCCTGGACTAGCGGGAGGGCCAGACGAGCAGTTCTTC.

This clonotype was seen a handful of times. The chain employs TRBV5-1 and TRBJ1-4; the D is unclear. The germline V gene has CDR1 SGHRS and CDR2 YFSETQ. The CDR3 covers 16 residues. Trimming removed 0 bases at V and 4 bases at J, with 13 bases between. The CDR3 sequence: CASSLGAGSNNEKLFF. The CDR3 coding sequence is TGCGCCAGCAGCTTGGGGGCAGGTTCTAATAATGAAAAACTGTTTTTT.

The table lists this clonotype with a few counts. The junction differs from germline at one of its ends, possibly a read error. J is TRBJ1-4 and V is TRBV10-3, with D maybe TRBD1 (5 bases). The CDR3 is 13 amino acids. In germline, CDR1 is ENHRY, CDR2 SYGVKD. The CDR3 coding sequence is TGTGCCATCAGTCCAGGGCCTAAGGAAAAACTGTTTTTT. Its translation is CAISPGPKEKLFF.

This clonotype was counted ten times or more. The chain is built from TRBV2 and TRBJ2-5, with a tentative D call TRBD1 (6 bases). V lost 9 bases to trimming and J lost 7 bases, with 24 bases between them. This CDR3 has 15 residues. Germline V gives CDR1 SNHLY, CDR2 FYNNEI. The CDR3 here is CASRQGRGQAATQYF. CDR3 DNA sequence: TGTGCCAGTCGCCAAGGCAGGGGTCAGGCGGCGACCCAGTACTTC.

Details on this clonotype: The junction shows a germline mismatch at one end, possibly a read error. The chain has TRBV5-4 and TRBJ1-1; D is unclear. CDR1 and CDR2 (germline): SGHNT, YYREEE (reference sequence). This CDR3 comprises 16 residues. The CDR3 DNA sequence: TGTGCCCGCAGCTTGGCCTTTCGGCAGATGAACACTGAAGCTTTCTTT. Amino acids: CARSLAFRQMNTEAFF.

This clonotype was picked up many times. The CDR3 nucleotides read TGCAGTGCTAGAGATCCGGGACTAGCGGGAGTCAATACGCAGTATTTT. This sequence encodes CSARDPGLAGVNTQYF. The chain employs TRBV20-1 and TRBJ2-3, with 14 bases aligning to TRBD2. The CDR3 covers 16 residues. Trimming removed 0 bases from V and 7 bases from J; junction bases left unmatched: 6. CDR1 and CDR2 from the germline V gene are DFQATT and SNEGSKA (reference sequence).

This clonotype was counted at least ten times. The gene calls are TRBV6-1 and TRBJ1-2, with 10 positions matching TRBD1. This CDR3 is 14 amino acids long. Per germline, CDR1 MNHNS and CDR2 SASEGT. The ends lost 5 bases at V and 8 bases at J; junction bases unmatched: 8. The CDR3: CASSTLGQGNGYTF. The CDR3 nucleotides read TGTGCCAGCAGTACCTTGGGACAGGGGAACGGCTACACCTTC.

This clonotype was observed many times. The V and J genes are TRBV7-2 and TRBJ2-3; D is ambiguous. CDR1 is SGHTA and CDR2 is FQGNSA in the germline V gene. Deletions cut 2 bases from V and 0 bases from J, with 12 bases between. The CDR3 extends over 16 amino acids. The CDR3 spells CASSLIGTSSTDTQYF. CDR3 nucleotides: TGTGCCAGCAGCTTAATCGGCACATCTAGCACAGATACGCAGTATTTT.

The sample holds a few counts of this clonotype. This chain uses TRBV5-1 with TRBJ2-6; D is perhaps TRBD1 or TRBD2 (5 bases each). V was cut by 4 bases and J by 0 bases, with 8 bases left in between. Germline CDR1 is SGHRS and CDR2 is YFSETQ. The CDR3 has 15 amino acids. CDR3 DNA sequence: TGCGCCAGCAGCGGGGACGCCTCTGGGGCCAACGTCCTGACTTTC. Its translation is CASSGDASGANVLTF.

This clonotype has more than one count but fewer than ten. The chain recombines TRBV6-1 with TRBJ2-2; the D is unclear. The CDR3 has 12 amino acids. CDR1 is MNHNS and CDR2 is SASEGT in the germline V gene. Trimming left V 4 bases short and J 5 bases short, with 5 bases between. Written as DNA, the CDR3 is TGTGCCAGCAGTGTTGGAACCGGGGAGCTGTTTTTT. Translating gives CASSVGTGELFF.

The gene calls are TRBV25-1 and TRBJ1-1; 10 bases agree with TRBD1. V lost 2 bases to trimming and J lost 5 bases; unmatched junction nucleotides: 11. The V gene's germline CDR1 is MGHDK and CDR2 SYGVNS. The CDR3 has 17 residues. The CDR3 nucleotides read TGTGCCAGCAGTGAACCGGGACAGGGGTATTCGGAGACTGAAGCTTTCTTT. It yields the protein CASSEPGQGYSETEAFF.

This clonotype was detected ten times or more. The chain uses TRBV28 and TRBJ2-6, with TRBD2 matching over 7 bases. This CDR3 has 18 amino acids. The germline V gene encodes CDR1 MDHEN and CDR2 SYDVKM. V lost 5 bases, J lost 3 bases, and 13 bases stayed unmatched. The CDR3 protein is CASSRKGLGGSGANVLTF. The CDR3 DNA reads TGTGCCAGCAGTCGCAAGGGGTTGGGGGGGAGTGGGGCCAACGTCCTGACTTTC.

This clonotype was seen a few times. V usage is TRBV10-3 and J usage is TRBJ1-2, with 10 bases fitting TRBD1. Germline CDR1 is ENHRY and CDR2 is SYGVKD. The CDR3 length is 16 residues. Trimming cost V 6 bases and J 6 bases; bases outside gene matches: 13. The DNA of the CDR3 is TGTGCCATCAGAGCCGGGACAGGGGAGAGGGTCGATGGCTACACCTTC. Its translation is CAIRAGTGERVDGYTF.

This clonotype has a handful of counts. V gene TRBV20-1 combines with J gene TRBJ2-3; 7 bases map to TRBD2. CDR1 and CDR2 from the germline V gene are DFQATT and SNEGSKA (reference sequence). CDR3 size: 15 residues. After removal of 5 bases from V and 6 bases from J, the junction contained 14 bases not matched to a gene. CDR3 nucleotides: TGCAGTGCTCGGGGTCGGACGGGAGGTCGGGATACGCAGTATTTT. Protein: CSARGRTGGRDTQYF.

This chain connects TRBV6-1 to TRBJ2-7; TRBD2 is a possible D gene (5 bases). The V and J ends lost 7 bases and 2 bases respectively, with 15 bases between them. The CDR3 length is 14 residues. Per germline, CDR1 MNHNS and CDR2 SASEGT. The CDR3 region is CASTLREGAYEQYF. In nucleotides, the CDR3 is TGTGCCAGCACCCTTCGAGAGGGCGCCTACGAGCAGTACTTC.

The chain employs TRBV5-4 and TRBJ2-1; 10 nucleotides align to TRBD1. Germline V lookup: CDR1 SGHNT, CDR2 YYREEE (reference sequence). V trimming: 4 bases; J trimming: 7 bases; junction bases outside the gene matches: 8. This CDR3 has 15 amino acids. The CDR3 DNA reads TGTGCCAGCAGCAAGGACAGGGGGTCGATGAATGAGCAGTTCTTC. As protein: CASSKDRGSMNEQFF.

This clonotype occurred many times. The chain employs TRBV28 and TRBJ2-7; 8 bases map to TRBD1. This CDR3 has 14 amino acids. CDR1 and CDR2 (germline): MDHEN, SYDVKM. The V gene end was trimmed by 3 bases and the J gene end by 6 bases; junction bases not matched to a gene: 7. The CDR3 DNA reads TGTGCCAGCAGTTTCCGACTCACAGGGGGCGAGCAGTACTTC. Translating gives CASSFRLTGGEQYF.

This chain links TRBV7-9 with TRBJ2-1; D gene uncertain. This CDR3 has 12 amino acids. Deletions cut 4 bases from V and 8 bases from J, with 9 bases between. Germline CDR1 is SEHNR and CDR2 is FQNEAQ (reference sequence). CDR3 sequence reads: CASSYARDEQFF. In DNA form, the CDR3 reads TGTGCCAGCAGCTATGCTAGGGATGAGCAGTTCTTC.

Here the CDR3 DNA reads TGTGCCAGCAGCGTAGGAGTTACAGGGTTGAACAATGAGCAGTTCTTC. It encodes CASSVGVTGLNNEQFF. The V and J genes are TRBV9 and TRBJ2-1; D is possibly TRBD1 (6 bases). Germline V gene data show CDR1 as SGDLS and CDR2 as YYNGEE. The CDR3 extends over 16 amino acids. Trimming removed 0 bases at V and 5 bases at J, with 15 bases between.

This clonotype was detected only a few times. This chain links TRBV3-1 with TRBJ2-1; possible D gene TRBD2, 6 bases. The CDR3 runs to 17 residues. V was cut by 3 bases and J by 0 bases, with 15 bases left in between. Per germline, CDR1 LGHDT and CDR2 YNNKEL (reference sequence). In nucleotides, the CDR3 is TGTGCCAGCAGCCAGGATAGCGGTGCCCTCTCCTACAATGAGCAGTTCTTC. It codes for CASSQDSGALSYNEQFF.

This clonotype has only a few counts. The chain is built from TRBV4-1 and TRBJ2-3; no definite D call. The CDR3 runs to 14 residues. The ends were cut back, 1 base at V and 1 base at J, with 6 bases in the middle. Germline CDR1 and CDR2: MGHRA and YSYEKL. The CDR3 sequence is CASSQGVGTDTQYF. As DNA, the CDR3 is TGCGCCAGCAGCCAAGGCGTAGGCACAGATACGCAGTATTTT.

The rearrangement links TRBV5-6 to TRBJ2-5; D might be TRBD2 (6 bases). CDR1 SGHDT and CDR2 YYEEEE come from the germline V gene. The CDR3 contains 12 residues. The germline V and J ends were trimmed by 1 base and 11 bases, with 12 bases remaining between them. The CDR3: CASSLLRERQYF. The CDR3 DNA reads as TGTGCCAGCAGCTTGTTACGGGAGCGTCAGTACTTC.

This clonotype was seen many times. The genes are TRBV30 and TRBJ1-1; 7 nucleotides match TRBD1. The V gene's germline CDR1 is GTSNPN and CDR2 SVGIG (reference sequence). The CDR3 loop spans 14 amino acids. Trimming cost V 2 bases and J 7 bases; bases outside gene matches: 10. CDR3 in amino acids: CAWSRGGQGFEAFF. The CDR3 DNA reads TGTGCCTGGAGTCGAGGGGGCCAGGGATTTGAAGCTTTCTTT. Combining the CDR3 with reference TRBV30 and TRBJ1-1 gives the whole variable domain SQTIHQWPATLVQPVGSPLSLECTVEGTSNPNLYWYRQAAGRGLQLLFYSVGIGQISSEVPQNLSASRPQDRQFILSSKKLLLSDSGFYLCAWSRGGQGFEAFFGQGTRLTVV.